These 5 T cell receptor beta chains share one sample of origin, sequenced in a study of post-analysis software for immune sequencing data. Libraries were made from TCR beta cDNA, and they carried unique molecular identifiers. TCRdb recomputed calls from the PCR reads with MiXCR, one row per CDR3 protein. The data contain 350,000 to 500,000 distinct CDR3 sequences, over 30% of them singletons. These TCRs are of unknown antigen specificity. Study-wide findings and caveats: In patients, a few TRBV segments were more frequent than in controls, with TRBV5-6, TRBV5-1 and TRBV20-1 among them.

The material sequenced was blood. The source is a girl aged 2 to 9 with multiple sclerosis.

V gene TRBV20-1 combines with J gene TRBJ2-1; TRBD2 agrees at 14 bases. Germline lookup yields CDR1 DFQATT and CDR2 SNEGSKA (reference sequence). After removal of 5 bases from V and 4 bases from J, the junction contained 16 bases not matched to a gene. CDR3 size: 19 residues. CDR3 DNA: TGCAGTGCTTGGATCGAAGGGACTAGCGGGAGAACATTTTACAATGAGCAGTTCTTC. Its translation: CSAWIEGTSGRTFYNEQFF.

This clonotype has at least ten counts. The chain joins TRBV29-1 to TRBJ2-1; D remains unclear. This CDR3 has 14 residues. V was trimmed by 4 bases and J by 0 bases, leaving 10 bases between them. CDR1 and CDR2 (germline): SQVTM, ANQGSEA. This CDR3 reads CSVGLGISYNEQFF. The DNA for the CDR3 is TGCAGCGTTGGTCTCGGTATCTCCTACAATGAGCAGTTCTTC.

This clonotype was counted between two and nine times. The chain links TRBV5-1 to TRBJ2-1; possible D gene TRBD2, 6 bases. CDR1 is SGHRS, CDR2 YFSETQ, per germline. The ends were cut back, 1 base at V and 5 bases at J, with 13 bases in the middle. This CDR3 is 15 amino acids long. The CDR3 region is CASSLYPGEDNEQFF. The CDR3 DNA is TGCGCCAGCAGCTTGTACCCGGGGGAGGACAATGAGCAGTTCTTC.

This clonotype was seen more than once but under ten times. V is TRBV25-1 and J is TRBJ2-1, with 9 bases aligning to TRBD2. Per the germline V gene, CDR1 is MGHDK and CDR2 is SYGVNS. There are 14 residues in the CDR3. Losses at the gene ends were 3 bases for V and 9 bases for J; bases not matched to a gene: 6. CDR3 coding DNA: TGTGCCAGCAGTGACGGGACTAGCTACGGTGAGCAGTTCTTC. It is translated as CASSDGTSYGEQFF.

V is TRBV2 and J is TRBJ2-1; D ambiguous. The J call may be in error: the DNA end matches TRBJ2-7 better. In germline, CDR1 is SNHLY, CDR2 FYNNEI. This CDR3 contains 15 residues. CDR3 nucleotide sequence: TGTGCCAGCAGTGAGTTAGAAGATAGGTACAATGAGCAGTACTTC. Translation gives CASSELEDRYNEQYF.